This note documents a single TCR beta chain sequence. Antigen: not known. Expressed TCRB transcripts were sequenced after all isolated RNA was converted to cDNA. Measured with immunoSEQ multiplex PCR; TCRdb has only the in-frame clones, and not every one. The top ten clones hold 1.1% to 1.5% of a sample with more than 130,000 clones, less than 8.5% of them seen once. Trimming removed 6 bases from V and 1 base from J; junction bases left unmatched: 11. CDR1 and CDR2 (germline): MDHEN, SYDVKM. CDR3 length: 18 amino acids. The data belong to a study of beta chain features in type 1 diabetes. Study-level findings and limits: PCR might pick shorter templates more often, in the same way for patients and controls.

The sample taken for sequencing was central memory CD4+ T cells from blood. The receptor was isolated from a woman aged 30 to 39 in good health. The genes are TRBV28 and TRBJ1-4, with TRBD1 matching over 10 bases. In DNA form, the CDR3 reads TGTGCCAGCAGAGACCCGGGACAGGGGATAGGAACTAATGAAAAACTGTTTTTT. Protein product: CASRDPGQGIGTNEKLFF.